This TCR beta chain was obtained from a study of CD8 T cells in ankylosing spondylitis. Regarding the study as a whole: Certain motif variants had earlier appeared in reactive arthritis synovial fluid and blood. Disease-linked clones displayed a CD8+ phenotype and appeared relatively rarely in peripheral blood. Significantly higher representation of disease-linked clones was reported for matched ankylosing spondylitis synovial fluid.

This clonotype was seen ten or more times. As yet, its antigen is unknown. There are 17 residues in the CDR3. Germline lookup yields CDR1 MNHEY and CDR2 SMNVEV (reference sequence). V lost 8 bases and J lost 3, with 20 bases in between. With molecular barcodes, quantitative 5'-RACE was used to make the TCR beta libraries. MiXCR, run by TCRdb on the 5' RACE reads, gives a single entry per CDR3 protein. The table shows some 130,000 distinct CDR3 sequences, with around 6.6% occurring only once. The clonotype originates from a female donor with ankylosing spondylitis or in good health (not recorded which). V gene TRBV27 combines with J gene TRBJ1-6, with D uncertain. The sequenced sample consisted of blood, either unsorted or a sorted T cell fraction (not recorded which). In nucleotides, the CDR3 is TGTGCCAGCTCACCCGGGAGTCGCAAAATCTATAATTCACCCCTCCACTTT. Its protein product is CASSPGSRKIYNSPLHF.